This TCR beta chain was sequenced during a study of CD4 T cells in relation to SARS-CoV-2 and coronaviruses. Using immunoSEQ multiplex PCR, the repertoire was profiled, and TCRdb retains in-frame clones only, with some absent. The sample shows roughly 21,000 clones, about four fifths of them seen only once. The unexposed donors gave CD4+ T cells in about 2010-2019, prior to COVID-19. Isolation of CD4+ T cells took place after approximately 11 days in culture. Unexposed-donor CD4+ T cells were probed with SARS-CoV-2 S/N and four cold-coronavirus spikes, cells permitting. CDR3 size: 14 residues. Germline CDR1 reads MGHRA; CDR2 reads YSYEKL. Between the trimmed V and J ends, which lost 5 bases and 5 bases, there was a span of 15 bases. This clone appeared a few times. Its antigen remains unknown.

J is TRBJ1-1 and V is TRBV4-1; D is ambiguous. The receptor's source is a human donor in good health. Sequencing was performed on CD4+ T cells from PBMCs, cultured in vitro. The CDR3: CASSDLSLGTEAFF. The CDR3 region has the DNA TGCGCCAGCAGCGATTTAAGCTTGGGGACTGAAGCTTTCTTT.